This T cell receptor (beta chain) was recorded in a study of shared clonotypes between healthy human individuals. In the case of this clone: What it recognizes is unknown.

Trimming removed 3 bases from V and 3 bases from J; junction bases left unmatched: 4. The germline CDR1 and CDR2 sequences are SGHTA and FQGTGA. The length of the CDR3 is 15 residues. Study-level results: Clonotypes shared by all four donors outscored non-shared clonotypes in generation probability.

The table came from immunoSEQ multiplex PCR; TCRdb's copy has only in-frame clones and leaves some out. The data contain about 300,000 clones, approximately 79% of them seen just once; the ten biggest clones take up under 13%. The sequence was obtained from a man aged 30-40 years in good health. Sample: memory CD4+ T cells sorted from blood. Subset defined: CD45RA-negative fraction. The chain joins TRBV7-3 to TRBJ2-1; TRBD1 matches at 8 bases. Here the CDR3 DNA reads TGTGCCAGCAGCTTTGACAGGGGAATCTACAATGAGCAGTTCTTC. Encoded protein: CASSFDRGIYNEQFF.